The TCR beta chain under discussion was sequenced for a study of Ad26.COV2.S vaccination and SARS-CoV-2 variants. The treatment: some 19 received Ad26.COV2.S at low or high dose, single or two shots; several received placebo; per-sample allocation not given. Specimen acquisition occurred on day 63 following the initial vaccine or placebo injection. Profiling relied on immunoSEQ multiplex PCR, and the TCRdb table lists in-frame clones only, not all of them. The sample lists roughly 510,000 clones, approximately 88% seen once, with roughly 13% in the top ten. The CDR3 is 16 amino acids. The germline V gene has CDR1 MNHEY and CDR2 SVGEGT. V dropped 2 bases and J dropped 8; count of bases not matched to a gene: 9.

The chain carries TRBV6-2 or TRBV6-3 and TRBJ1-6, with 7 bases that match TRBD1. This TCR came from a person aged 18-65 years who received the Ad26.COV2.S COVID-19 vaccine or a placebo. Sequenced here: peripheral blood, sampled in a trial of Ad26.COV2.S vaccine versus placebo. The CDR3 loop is CASSYRQGWADSPLHF. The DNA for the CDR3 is TGTGCCAGCAGTTACCGACAGGGTTGGGCAGATTCACCCCTCCACTTT.